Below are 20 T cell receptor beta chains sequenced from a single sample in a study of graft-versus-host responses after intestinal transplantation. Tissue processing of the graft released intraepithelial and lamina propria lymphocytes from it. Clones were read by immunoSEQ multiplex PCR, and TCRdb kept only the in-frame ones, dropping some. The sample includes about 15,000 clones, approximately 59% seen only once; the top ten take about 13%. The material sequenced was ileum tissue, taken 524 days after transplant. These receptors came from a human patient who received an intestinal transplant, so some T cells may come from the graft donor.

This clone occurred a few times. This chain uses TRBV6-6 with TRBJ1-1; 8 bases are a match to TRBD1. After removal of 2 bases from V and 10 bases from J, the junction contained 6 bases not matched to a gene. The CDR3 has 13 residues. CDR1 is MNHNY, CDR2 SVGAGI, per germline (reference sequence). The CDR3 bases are TGTGCCAGCAGTTACCCAGGGGGCCGGACAGCTTTCTTT. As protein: CASSYPGGRTAFF.

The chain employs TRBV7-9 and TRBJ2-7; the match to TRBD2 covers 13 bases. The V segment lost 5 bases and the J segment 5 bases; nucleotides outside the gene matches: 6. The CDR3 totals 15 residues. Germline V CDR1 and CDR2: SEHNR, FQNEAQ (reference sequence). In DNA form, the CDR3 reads TGTGCCAGCAGCCCGGGACTAGCGGGGTTTAACGAGCAGTACTTC. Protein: CASSPGLAGFNEQYF.

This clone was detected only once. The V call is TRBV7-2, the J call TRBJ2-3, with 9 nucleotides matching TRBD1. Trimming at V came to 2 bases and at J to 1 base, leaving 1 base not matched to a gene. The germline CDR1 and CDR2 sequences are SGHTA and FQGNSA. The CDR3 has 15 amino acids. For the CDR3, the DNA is TGTGCCAGCAGCTTACGGACAGGGGGCACAGATACGCAGTATTTT. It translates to CASSLRTGGTDTQYF.

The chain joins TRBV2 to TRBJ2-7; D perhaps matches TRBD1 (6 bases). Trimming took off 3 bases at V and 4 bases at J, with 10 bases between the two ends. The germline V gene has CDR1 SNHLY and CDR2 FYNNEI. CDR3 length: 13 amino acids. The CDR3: CASSEDRQYEQYF. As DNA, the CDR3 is TGTGCCAGCAGTGAGGACAGACAGTACGAGCAGTACTTC.

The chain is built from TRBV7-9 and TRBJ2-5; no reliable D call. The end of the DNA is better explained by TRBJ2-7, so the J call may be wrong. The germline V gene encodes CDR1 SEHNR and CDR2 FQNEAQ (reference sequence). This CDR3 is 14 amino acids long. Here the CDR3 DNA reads TGTGCCAGCAGCCGGGCAGGTGGGGACTACGAGCAGTACTTC. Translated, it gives CASSRAGGDYEQYF.

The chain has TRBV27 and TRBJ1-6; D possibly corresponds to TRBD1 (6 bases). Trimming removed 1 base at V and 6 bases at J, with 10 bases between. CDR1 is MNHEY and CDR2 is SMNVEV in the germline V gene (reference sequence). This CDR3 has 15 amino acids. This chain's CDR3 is CASSLYRGGNSPLHF. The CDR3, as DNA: TGTGCCAGCAGTTTATACCGAGGGGGTAATTCACCCCTCCACTTT.

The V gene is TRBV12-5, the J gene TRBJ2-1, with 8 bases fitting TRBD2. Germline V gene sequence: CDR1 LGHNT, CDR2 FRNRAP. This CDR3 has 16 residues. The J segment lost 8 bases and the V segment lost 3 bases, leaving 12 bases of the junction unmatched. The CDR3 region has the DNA TGTGCTAGTGGTTTAGTTCGGGGGGGCCTCGTCGATGAGCAGTTCTTC. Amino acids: CASGLVRGGLVDEQFF.

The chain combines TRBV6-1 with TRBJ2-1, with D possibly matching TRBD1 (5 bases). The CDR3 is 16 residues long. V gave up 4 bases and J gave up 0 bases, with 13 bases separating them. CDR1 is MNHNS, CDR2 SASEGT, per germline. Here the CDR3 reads CASSGLGADSYNEQFF. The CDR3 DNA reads TGTGCCAGCAGTGGCCTTGGGGCCGACTCCTACAATGAGCAGTTCTTC.

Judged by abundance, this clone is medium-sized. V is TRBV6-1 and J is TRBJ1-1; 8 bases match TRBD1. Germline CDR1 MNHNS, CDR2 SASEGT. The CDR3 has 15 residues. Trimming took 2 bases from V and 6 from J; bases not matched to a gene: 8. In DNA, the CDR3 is TGTGCCAGCAGTGAACACTTTACAGGGGGACCTGAAGCTTTCTTT. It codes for CASSEHFTGGPEAFF.

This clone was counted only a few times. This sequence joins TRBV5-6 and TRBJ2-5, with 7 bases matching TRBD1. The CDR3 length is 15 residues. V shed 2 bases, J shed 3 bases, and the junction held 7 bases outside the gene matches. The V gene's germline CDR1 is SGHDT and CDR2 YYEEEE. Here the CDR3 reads CASSFKQGPKETQYF. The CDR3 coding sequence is TGTGCCAGCAGCTTTAAACAGGGGCCAAAAGAGACCCAGTACTTC.

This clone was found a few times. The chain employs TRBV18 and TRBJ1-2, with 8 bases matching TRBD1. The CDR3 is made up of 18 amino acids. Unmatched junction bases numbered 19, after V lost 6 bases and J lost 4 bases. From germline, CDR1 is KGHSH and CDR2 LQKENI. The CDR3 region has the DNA TGTGCCAGCTCTCCGGACTCAGGGGGCGCTGGGAGTCTCTATGGCTACACCTTC. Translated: CASSPDSGGAGSLYGYTF.

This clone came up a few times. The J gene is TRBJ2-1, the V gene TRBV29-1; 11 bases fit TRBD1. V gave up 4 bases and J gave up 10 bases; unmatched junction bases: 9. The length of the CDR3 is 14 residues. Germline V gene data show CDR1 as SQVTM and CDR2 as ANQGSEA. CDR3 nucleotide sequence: TGCAGCGTTGTGAGGACAGGGGGCGCGGAGGAGCAGTTCTTC. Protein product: CSVVRTGGAEEQFF.

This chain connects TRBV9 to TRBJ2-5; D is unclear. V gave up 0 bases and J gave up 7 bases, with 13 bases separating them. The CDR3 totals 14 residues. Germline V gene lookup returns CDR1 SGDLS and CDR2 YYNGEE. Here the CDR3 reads CASSVAGSFGTQYF. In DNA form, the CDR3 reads TGTGCCAGCAGCGTAGCGGGTAGCTTTGGGACCCAGTACTTC.

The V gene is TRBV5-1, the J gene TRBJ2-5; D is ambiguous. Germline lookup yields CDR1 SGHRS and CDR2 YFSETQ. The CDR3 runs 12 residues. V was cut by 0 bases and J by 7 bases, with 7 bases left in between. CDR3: CASSLERVTQYF. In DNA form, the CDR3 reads TGCGCCAGCAGCTTGGAACGGGTGACCCAGTACTTC.

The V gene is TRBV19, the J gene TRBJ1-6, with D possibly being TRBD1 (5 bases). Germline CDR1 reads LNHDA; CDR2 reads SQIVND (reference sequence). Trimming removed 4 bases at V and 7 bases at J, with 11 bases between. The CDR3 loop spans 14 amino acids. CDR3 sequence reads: CASSTTSGNSPLHF. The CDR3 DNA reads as TGTGCCAGTAGTACGACCTCAGGGAATTCACCCCTCCACTTT.

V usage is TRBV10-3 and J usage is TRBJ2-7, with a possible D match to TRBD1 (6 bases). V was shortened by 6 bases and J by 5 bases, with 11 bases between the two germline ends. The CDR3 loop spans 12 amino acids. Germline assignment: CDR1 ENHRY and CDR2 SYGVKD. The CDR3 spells CAIRNGGHEQYF. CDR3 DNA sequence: TGTGCCATCAGGAATGGGGGCCACGAGCAGTACTTC.

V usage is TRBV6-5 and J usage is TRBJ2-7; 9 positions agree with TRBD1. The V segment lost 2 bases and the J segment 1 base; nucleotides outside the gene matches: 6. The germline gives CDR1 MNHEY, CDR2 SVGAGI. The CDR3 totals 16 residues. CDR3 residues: CASSYQTGTGSYEQYF. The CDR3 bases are TGTGCCAGCAGTTACCAGACCGGGACAGGGTCCTACGAGCAGTACTTC.

The CDR3 is CASSENRVIPSGANVLTF. The CDR3 nucleotides are TGTGCCAGCAGTGAGAACAGGGTAATCCCCTCTGGGGCCAACGTCCTGACTTTC. This chain links TRBV6-1 with TRBJ2-6; weak D call: TRBD1 (6 bases). Germline lookup yields CDR1 MNHNS and CDR2 SASEGT. Trimming pared 3 bases from V and 0 bases from J, leaving 15 bases between. This CDR3 is 18 amino acids long.

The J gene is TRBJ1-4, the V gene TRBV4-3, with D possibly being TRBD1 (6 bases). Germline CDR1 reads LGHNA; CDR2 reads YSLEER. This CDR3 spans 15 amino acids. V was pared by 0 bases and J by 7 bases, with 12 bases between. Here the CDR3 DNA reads TGCGCCAGCAGCCAAGACGGGGGGGCGCGTGAAAAACTGTTTTTT. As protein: CASSQDGGAREKLFF.

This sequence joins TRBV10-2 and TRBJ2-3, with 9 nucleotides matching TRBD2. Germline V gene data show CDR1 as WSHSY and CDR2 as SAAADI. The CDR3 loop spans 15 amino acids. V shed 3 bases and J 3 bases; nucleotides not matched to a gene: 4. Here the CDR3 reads CASSDWLAGTDTQYF. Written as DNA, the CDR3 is TGCGCCAGCAGTGACTGGCTAGCGGGGACAGATACGCAGTATTTT.